This T cell receptor beta chain was captured by sequencing in a study of blood T cell repertoires in COVID-19. Study as a whole: The study drew acute and convalescent COVID-19 samples from the United States, Italy and Spain. In each case, the material was cDNA or gDNA derived from T cells, B-cell-depleted T cells, or PBMCs.

Original processing methods: Nucleated cell number was recorded as an estimate derived from reference gene primer amplification. Libraries were prepared by immunoSEQ multiplex PCR; TCRdb keeps only in-frame clonotypes and omits some of them. The V and J calls and the clone size are those of that table, but D and trimming were determined from the DNA. This sample carries some 210,000 clones, approximately 88% of them seen once, and the ten largest clones take less than 7.5%. CDR3 length: 17 amino acids. Unmatched junction bases numbered 8, after V lost 3 bases and J lost 1 base. Germline V gene lookup returns CDR1 KGHDR and CDR2 SFDVKD.

This clonotype was obtained from a man aged 55 to 69 who had recovered from COVID-19. The sample was peripheral blood. The chain is built from TRBV24-1 and TRBJ2-1; 7 bases line up with TRBD2. The CDR3 is CATSDPRRRGSYNEQFF. The CDR3 DNA reads as TGTGCCACCAGTGATCCACGACGGCGGGGGTCCTACAATGAGCAGTTCTTC.